These 32 T cell receptor beta chains originate from one sample sequenced in a study of T cells in Graves' hyperthyroidism and ophthalmopathy. It was RNA transcripts that yielded the amplified TCR beta CDR3 regions. Carried out on the TCR CDR3, a first-round RT-PCR used the HTBI primer set. TCRdb passed the multiplex PCR reads through MiXCR, listing each CDR3 protein once. The sample lists approximately 400,000 distinct CDR3 sequences, less than 20% occurring once. Input material: blood. These receptor sequences come from a man aged 18 to 29 with Graves' ophthalmopathy.

The V call is TRBV20-1, the J call TRBJ2-5, with 8 bases that match TRBD2. CDR3 size: 14 residues. With V trimmed by 3 bases and J by 4 bases, 7 bases remained unmatched. Per germline, CDR1 DFQATT and CDR2 SNEGSKA (reference sequence). CDR3: CSASSPAGAETQYF. The CDR3 DNA reads as TGCAGTGCTAGCTCCCCAGCGGGAGCAGAGACCCAGTACTTC.

This clonotype appeared many times. This chain links TRBV6-1 with TRBJ1-5, with a tentative D call TRBD1 (5 bases). There are 14 residues in the CDR3. CDR1 and CDR2 (germline): MNHNS, SASEGT. Trimming removed 6 bases from V and 5 bases from J, with 14 bases in between. CDR3 sequence reads: CASSVKGPDQPQHF. CDR3 coding DNA: TGTGCCAGCAGCGTAAAGGGACCCGATCAGCCCCAGCATTTT.

This clonotype was detected many times. This chain uses TRBV3-1 with TRBJ2-5; TRBD1 matches at 7 bases. V shed 4 bases, J shed 2 bases, and the junction held 4 bases outside the gene matches. The CDR3 covers 14 residues. In germline, CDR1 is LGHDT, CDR2 YNNKEL (reference sequence). The CDR3 DNA sequence: TGTGCCAGCAGCCGACAGGGAGTTCAAGAGACCCAGTACTTC. Protein sequence: CASSRQGVQETQYF.

This clonotype was recorded at least ten times. This chain connects TRBV24-1 to TRBJ1-5; 7 nucleotides line up with TRBD1. The CDR3 runs to 15 residues. Trimming removed 4 bases from V and 7 bases from J; junction bases left unmatched: 9. Germline loops: CDR1 KGHDR, CDR2 SFDVKD. The CDR3 DNA follows: TGTGCCACCAGTGACCCTCGACAGGGCGGCCAGCCCCAGCATTTT. It specifies CATSDPRQGGQPQHF.

A word on this clonotype: Germline is not matched at one junction end, which may reflect a read error. V usage is TRBV9 and J usage is TRBJ2-4; TRBD1 is a possible D gene (6 bases). Germline V lookup: CDR1 SGDLS, CDR2 YYNGEE. This CDR3 spans 16 amino acids. The CDR3 loop reads CASSSLLGGAKSIQYF. For the CDR3, the DNA is TGTGCCAGCAGCTCATTACTAGGGGGAGCCAAAAGCATTCAGTACTTC.

The chain combines TRBV18 with TRBJ2-2; D is uncertain. V was clipped by 3 bases and J by 4 bases, with 15 bases between them. The V gene's germline CDR1 is KGHSH and CDR2 LQKENI. CDR3 length: 16 residues. This CDR3 reads CASSPLPSDGTGELFF. The CDR3 bases are TGTGCCAGCTCACCCCTCCCATCAGACGGCACCGGGGAGCTGTTTTTT.

This clonotype was seen a few times. A read error may account for a junction end that differs from germline. This CDR3 reads CASSVVGELLGAYNEQFF. CDR3 nucleotide sequence: TGTGCCAGTAGCGTAGTTGGGGAGCTTCTTGGGGCCTACAATGAGCAGTTCTTC. The rearrangement joins TRBV9 to TRBJ2-1; possible D gene TRBD2, 5 bases. Germline values: CDR1 SGDLS, CDR2 YYNGEE. This CDR3 contains 18 residues.

This clonotype has more than one count but fewer than ten. The chain recombines TRBV7-3 with TRBJ1-6, with 7 bases identical to TRBD1. Germline assignment: CDR1 SGHTA and CDR2 FQGTGA. The CDR3 runs 16 residues. V was clipped by 2 bases and J by 9 bases; unmatched bases: 10. CDR3 sequence reads: CASSLSRQGDGSPLHF. The CDR3 region has the DNA TGTGCCAGCAGCTTATCAAGGCAGGGGGACGGTTCACCCCTCCACTTT.

This clonotype was seen more than once but under ten times. V is TRBV20-1 and J is TRBJ1-1; 7 bases fit TRBD1. CDR1 and CDR2 (germline): DFQATT, SNEGSKA (reference sequence). CDR3 length equals 14 residues. V gave up 6 bases and J gave up 5 bases; unmatched junction bases: 12. The CDR3 DNA sequence: TGCAGTGCCCCCCGGGAGGGGGCTGGGACTGAAGCTTTCTTT. Its protein is CSAPREGAGTEAFF.

This clonotype was counted ten times or more. The rearrangement uses TRBV7-8 and TRBJ2-7, with D tentatively TRBD2 (6 bases). This CDR3 spans 16 amino acids. CDR1 and CDR2 (germline): SGHVS, FQNEAQ. The V end was cut by 5 bases, the J end by 5 bases, with 22 bases between. The CDR3 protein is CASSRVTSGLRDEQYF. The CDR3 DNA follows: TGTGCCAGCAGCCGAGTGACTTCGGGACTCCGGGACGAGCAGTACTTC.

This clonotype was seen at least ten times. The V call is TRBV12-3 or TRBV12-4, the J call TRBJ2-5; TRBD2 matches at 8 bases. The V gene end was trimmed by 7 bases and the J gene end by 5 bases; junction bases not matched to a gene: 6. The CDR3 sequence is 13 residues long. The CDR3 is CASKWAGGETQYF. In DNA, the CDR3 is TGTGCCAGCAAGTGGGCGGGGGGTGAGACCCAGTACTTC.

In this sample, this clonotype turned up a few times. The chain is built from TRBV19 and TRBJ1-1; D gene ambiguous. The CDR3 spans 15 residues. Germline V gene sequence: CDR1 LNHDA, CDR2 SQIVND (reference sequence). Trimming took off 7 bases at V and 0 bases at J, with 15 bases between the two ends. The CDR3 DNA sequence: TGTGCCAGTACCTCGTCCTATAGGGTGAACACTGAAGCTTTCTTT. This encodes CASTSSYRVNTEAFF.

This clonotype has only a few counts. This chain joins TRBV7-8 and TRBJ1-6; no reliable D call. Trimming cost V 4 bases and J 7 bases, with 14 bases left between them. The CDR3 is made up of 15 amino acids. From germline, CDR1 is SGHVS and CDR2 FQNEAQ. The chain's CDR3 is CASSSGSAGNSPLHF. The CDR3 bases are TGTGCCAGCAGCTCCGGGAGTGCGGGGAATTCACCCCTCCACTTT.

This clonotype was observed a few times. The chain joins TRBV19 to TRBJ1-1, with TRBD1 identical over 10 bases. The ends lost 3 bases at V and 4 bases at J; junction bases unmatched: 2. Germline lookup yields CDR1 LNHDA and CDR2 SQIVND (reference sequence). The CDR3 covers 14 residues. In DNA, the CDR3 is TGTGCCAGTAGTATGGGGGACAGGGGCACTGAAGCTTTCTTT. Amino acid sequence: CASSMGDRGTEAFF.

This clonotype was observed at least ten times. The rearrangement links TRBV10-3 to TRBJ1-2, with 7 bases matching TRBD1. CDR3 size: 17 residues. Germline V CDR1 and CDR2: ENHRY, SYGVKD. The junction had 13 bases not matched to a gene; V was cut back by 0 bases and J by 6 bases. CDR3 sequence (DNA): TGTGCCATCAGTGAGTCGAGTGTTGCAGGGGGAAACCATGGCTACACCTTC. Translated, it gives CAISESSVAGGNHGYTF.

The rearrangement links TRBV10-1 to TRBJ2-3; D gene unclear. In germline, CDR1 is WNHNN, CDR2 SYGVQD (reference sequence). V was clipped by 2 bases and J by 2 bases, with 11 bases between them. CDR3 length: 15 residues. CDR3 residues: CASSEGSLTTDTQYF. CDR3 DNA sequence: TGCGCCAGCAGTGAGGGTTCCCTGACCACAGATACGCAGTATTTT.

This clonotype was picked up many times. This chain uses TRBV20-1 with TRBJ2-3, with 7 nucleotides matching TRBD2. The CDR3 contains 14 residues. The germline gives CDR1 DFQATT, CDR2 SNEGSKA (reference sequence). The CDR3 is CSLLEAGGTDTQYF. In DNA, the CDR3 is TGCAGCCTCCTCGAGGCGGGGGGCACAGATACGCAGTATTTT.

The chain joins TRBV9 to TRBJ2-1; a possible D gene is TRBD2 (7 bases). This CDR3 is built from 17 residues. From germline, CDR1 is SGDLS and CDR2 YYNGEE. Between the trimmed V and J ends, which lost 3 bases and 0 bases, there was a span of 16 bases. CDR3 region: CASSGGGGANSYNEQFF. The CDR3 bases are TGTGCCAGCAGCGGGGGGGGGGGGGCGAACTCCTACAATGAGCAGTTCTTC.

For this clonotype: A much larger clone lies one base from this, so it may be a read error. J is TRBJ2-5 and V is TRBV12-3 or TRBV12-4; the match to TRBD1 covers 7 bases. V lost 6 bases to trimming and J lost 5 bases; unmatched junction nucleotides: 6. The CDR3 has 13 amino acids. CDR3 protein: CASRQGHEETQYF. CDR3 DNA: TGTGCCAGCAGACAGGGGCATGAGGAGACCCAGTACTTC.

V gene TRBV5-1 combines with J gene TRBJ2-2; tentatively, D is TRBD1 or TRBD2 (5 bases each). The CDR3 is 15 residues long. The germline CDR1 and CDR2 sequences are SGHRS and YFSETQ. The germline V and J ends were trimmed by 4 bases and 1 base, with 11 bases remaining between them. CDR3 loop: CASSLPRGNTGELFF. In DNA, the CDR3 is TGCGCCAGCAGCCTCCCGAGGGGGAACACCGGGGAGCTGTTTTTT.

Comments on this clonotype: A junction end diverges from the germline sequence, so it may reflect a read error. The chain carries TRBV2 and TRBJ1-1; the match to TRBD1 covers 12 bases. Per germline, CDR1 SNHLY and CDR2 FYNNEI. The CDR3 totals 18 residues. CDR3: CVSSAHRDRGLGDTEAFF. The CDR3 DNA reads TGTGTCAGCAGCGCCCACCGGGACAGGGGGCTTGGGGACACTGAAGCTTTCTTT.

This clonotype was counted many times. This chain connects TRBV12-3 or TRBV12-4 to TRBJ2-7; no clear D gene. Trimming took 3 bases from V and 0 from J, leaving 12 bases between them. The CDR3 runs to 15 residues. In nucleotides, the CDR3 is TGTGCCAGCAGTTTGATCCCGGCCAGCTCCTACGAGCAGTACTTC. Translating it yields CASSLIPASSYEQYF.

The sample holds many counts of this clonotype. The chain couples TRBV5-1 to TRBJ1-4; D is possibly TRBD1 (5 bases). Deletions cut 4 bases from V and 1 base from J, with 14 bases between. This CDR3 has 16 amino acids. In germline, CDR1 is SGHRS, CDR2 YFSETQ. The CDR3 DNA sequence: TGCGCCAGCAGCGTGGCGGGGCGGGGAACTAATGAAAAACTGTTTTTT. Translation: CASSVAGRGTNEKLFF.

This clonotype was picked up many times. The rearrangement links TRBV10-3 to TRBJ2-7; TRBD1 aligns across 9 bases. The V gene end was trimmed by 5 bases and the J gene end by 3 bases; junction bases not matched to a gene: 8. This CDR3 is 15 amino acids long. CDR1 is ENHRY, CDR2 SYGVKD, per germline. The CDR3 here is CAISNSGTGYYEQYF. The CDR3 DNA follows: TGTGCCATCAGTAACTCCGGGACAGGGTACTACGAGCAGTACTTC.

The CDR3 nucleotides read TGCAGCGTTGAAGTCCAGACGACAAACACTGAAGCTTTCTTT. It codes for CSVEVQTTNTEAFF. The V call is TRBV29-1, the J call TRBJ1-1; D uncertain. V lost 1 base and J 2 bases, leaving 11 bases between the germline ends. The CDR3 totals 14 residues. Germline V lookup: CDR1 SQVTM, CDR2 ANQGSEA.

This clonotype turned up a few times. The rearrangement links TRBV3-1 to TRBJ2-3, with 16 bases matching TRBD2. Germline V lookup: CDR1 LGHDT, CDR2 YNNKEL (reference sequence). The CDR3 spans 20 residues. V shed 5 bases, J shed 4 bases, and the junction held 15 bases outside the gene matches. The CDR3 sequence is CASSYRGLAGGQRLADTQYF. CDR3 coding DNA: TGTGCCAGCAGCTACCGGGGACTAGCGGGGGGGCAGCGATTAGCAGATACGCAGTATTTT.

The chain couples TRBV6-2 or TRBV6-3 to TRBJ1-2; 9 bases fit TRBD1. Germline CDR1 reads MNHEY; CDR2 reads SVGEGT. J lost 8 bases, V lost 6 bases, and 13 bases had no gene match. The CDR3 extends over 15 amino acids. The CDR3 sequence is CASRPTPGQGYGYTF. CDR3 nucleotides: TGTGCCAGCAGGCCCACGCCGGGACAGGGATACGGCTACACCTTC.

This clonotype has a handful of counts. CDR3 sequence reads: CASSLVGRGGTETQYF. CDR3 DNA: TGTGCCAGCAGCTTGGTAGGGCGGGGGGGAACGGAGACCCAGTACTTC. The rearrangement joins TRBV5-5 to TRBJ2-5; 9 nucleotides align to TRBD2. V lost 0 bases and J lost 5; bases outside the gene matches: 8. Germline CDR1 SGHKS, CDR2 YYEKEE (reference sequence). This CDR3 has 16 amino acids.

The DNA for the CDR3 is TGTGCCAGCAGCCTGGTTGCTAACTCTGGAAACACCATATATTTT. Encoded protein: CASSLVANSGNTIYF. The chain carries TRBV6-1 and TRBJ1-3; no reliable D call. V was cut by 6 bases and J by 0 bases, with 12 bases left in between. CDR3 length equals 15 residues. Germline CDR1 reads MNHNS; CDR2 reads SASEGT.

Comment on this clonotype: A much larger clone lies a single base off, so this may be a read error. This chain uses TRBV6-1 with TRBJ1-5; possibly TRBD1 for D (6 bases). The germline V gene has CDR1 MNHNS and CDR2 SASEGT. The CDR3 covers 15 residues. Trimming took off 7 bases at V and 5 bases at J, with 18 bases between the two ends. CDR3 DNA: TGTGCCAGCAACTCGGCACAGGGAGGTCATCAGCCCCAGCATTTT. The encoded protein is CASNSAQGGHQPQHF.

This clonotype was counted a single time. The junction differs from germline at one of its ends, possibly a read error. The V gene is TRBV27, the J gene TRBJ1-5, with TRBD1 matching 9 bases. Germline CDR1 reads MNHEY; CDR2 reads SMNVEV (reference sequence). There are 13 residues in the CDR3. The CDR3 is CANSYGQGKPQHF. The CDR3 region has the DNA TGTGCCAACAGTTACGGACAGGGGAAGCCCCAGCATTTT.

J is TRBJ2-5 and V is TRBV2, with 8 bases matching TRBD2. The V and J ends lost 7 bases and 5 bases, in that order; junction bases with no gene match: 3. The CDR3 runs 12 residues. Looked up from germline, CDR1 is SNHLY and CDR2 is FYNNEI. In DNA form, the CDR3 reads TGTGCCAGCAATCGCGGGGGGGAGACCCAGTACTTC. This codes for CASNRGGETQYF.